These 25 T cell receptor beta chains came from one sample sequenced in a study of blood T cell repertoires in COVID-19. TCRdb's copy holds only in-frame clones and misses some; the assay was immunoSEQ multiplex PCR. Of roughly 60,000 clones in the sample, around four fifths were seen once. Sequencing input: peripheral blood. The receptors shown here come from a man at least 80 years old with acute or convalescent COVID-19.

CDR3 DNA: TGTGCCAGTAGTGTCACAGGAGTACAAGAGACCCAGTACTTC. Translated: CASSVTGVQETQYF. This chain links TRBV19 with TRBJ2-5, with a possible D match to TRBD1 (5 bases). The V end was cut by 5 bases, the J end by 2 bases, with 12 bases between. CDR1 and CDR2 from the germline V gene are LNHDA and SQIVND (reference sequence). This CDR3 has 14 residues.

V is TRBV7-2 and J is TRBJ2-7, with 9 bases matching TRBD1. The germline V gene encodes CDR1 SGHTA and CDR2 FQGNSA. The CDR3 totals 15 residues. After removal of 5 bases from V and 2 bases from J, the junction contained 7 bases not matched to a gene. In nucleotides, the CDR3 is TGTGCCAGCAGCGTAGGACAGGGGACTACCTACGAGCAGTACTTC. Amino acid sequence: CASSVGQGTTYEQYF. Complete variable domain (other parts from reference TRBV7-2 and TRBJ2-7): GAGVSQSPSNKVTEKGKDVELRCDPISGHTALYWYRQSLGQGLEFLIYFQGNSAPDKSGLPSDRFSAERTGGSVSTLTIQRTQQEDSAVYLCASSVGQGTTYEQYFGPGTRLTVT.

This chain uses TRBV18 with TRBJ1-3, with 9 bases fitting TRBD1. The germline V gene encodes CDR1 KGHSH and CDR2 LQKENI. V lost 4 bases to trimming and J lost 0 bases; unmatched junction nucleotides: 7. The CDR3 has 17 residues. The CDR3 reads CASSRPGTGNSGNTIYF. The DNA of the CDR3 is TGTGCCAGCTCACGTCCCGGGACAGGGAACTCTGGAAACACCATATATTTT.

V is TRBV3-1 (or the pseudogene TRBV3-2) and J is TRBJ1-2; D is perhaps TRBD1 (5 bases). Germline-derived CDR1 and CDR2 are LGHDT and YNNKEL (reference sequence). V dropped 0 bases and J dropped 5 bases, with 13 bases sitting between them. The CDR3 is 15 residues long. CDR3: CASSQDSPGGYGYTF. The CDR3 DNA reads as TGTGCCAGCAGCCAAGACTCCCCCGGGGGGTATGGCTACACCTTC.

The rearrangement joins TRBV6-2 or TRBV6-3 to TRBJ2-1; D remains ambiguous. This CDR3 spans 12 amino acids. Per the germline V gene, CDR1 is MNHEY and CDR2 is SVGEGT. The V end lost 5 bases, the J end lost 10 bases, and 12 bases lay between the germline ends. For the CDR3, the DNA is TGTGCCAGCAGTAACCCACCTAGAGAGCAGTTCTTC. As protein: CASSNPPREQFF.

This clone was counted a single time. The chain couples TRBV18 to TRBJ1-1; 7 bases align to TRBD1. Germline V gene lookup returns CDR1 KGHSH and CDR2 LQKENI. This CDR3 has 14 residues. Trimming removed 4 bases from V and 1 base from J; junction bases left unmatched: 3. CDR3 DNA: TGTGCCAGCTCACTTGGGACAGCGAACACTGAAGCTTTCTTT. As protein: CASSLGTANTEAFF.

The chain couples TRBV10-2 to TRBJ2-7; possibly TRBD1 for D (6 bases). The CDR3 has 13 amino acids. Trimming stripped 0 bases from V and 6 bases from J, with 9 bases between. The germline V gene has CDR1 WSHSY and CDR2 SAAADI. CDR3 coding DNA: TGCGCCAGCAGTGAGTCGAGGGGGACCGAGCAGTACTTC. Translated: CASSESRGTEQYF.

The rearrangement links TRBV3-1 (or the pseudogene TRBV3-2) to TRBJ1-3; 11 bases are a match to TRBD1. Germline V gene sequence: CDR1 LGHDT, CDR2 YNNKEL (reference sequence). CDR3 length: 16 residues. J was trimmed by 2 bases and V by 4 bases; bases with no gene match: 4. Here the CDR3 DNA reads TGTGCCAGCAGCCTCGGACAGGGGGCAGCTGGAAACACCATATATTTT. It yields the protein CASSLGQGAAGNTIYF.

This clone was observed a few times. V is TRBV19 and J is TRBJ2-3, with TRBD1 identical over 10 bases. Trimming at V came to 9 bases and at J to 8 bases, leaving 11 bases not matched to a gene. Germline V gene lookup returns CDR1 LNHDA and CDR2 SQIVND (reference sequence). The CDR3 loop spans 14 amino acids. The CDR3 DNA sequence: TGTGCCAGCAGCCGGGACAGGGGACTTGGTACGCAGTATTTT. Translated: CASSRDRGLGTQYF.

This clone was observed a few times. The V call is TRBV11-3, the J call TRBJ1-1; TRBD1 matches at 7 bases. Trimming cost V 5 bases and J 4 bases; bases outside gene matches: 4. Per the germline V gene, CDR1 is SGHNT and CDR2 is YENEEA. The CDR3 sequence is 13 residues long. This chain's CDR3 is CASSQTGFTEAFF. CDR3 DNA sequence: TGTGCCAGCAGCCAGACAGGGTTCACTGAAGCTTTCTTT.

The J gene is TRBJ1-1, the V gene TRBV30; 7 nucleotides align to TRBD1. The trim removed 0 bases at V and 4 bases at J, leaving 5 bases unmatched. The CDR3 has 14 amino acids. Per the germline V gene, CDR1 is GTSNPN and CDR2 is SVGIG (reference sequence). The CDR3 DNA sequence: TGTGCCTGGAGTGTAAAGGGGGCCGGCACTGAAGCTTTCTTT. The encoded protein is CAWSVKGAGTEAFF.

This rearrangement joins TRBV4-1 to TRBJ2-3; 13 nucleotides align to TRBD2. CDR3 length equals 21 residues. The J segment lost 0 bases and the V segment lost 0 bases, leaving 12 bases of the junction unmatched. Germline assignment: CDR1 MGHRA and CDR2 YSYEKL. The CDR3 is CASSQDLELAGGSASTDTQYF. The CDR3 region has the DNA TGCGCCAGCAGCCAAGATCTCGAACTAGCGGGGGGGTCGGCTAGCACAGATACGCAGTATTTT.

The chain uses TRBV2 and TRBJ1-6; tentatively, D is TRBD1 (6 bases). In germline, CDR1 is SNHLY, CDR2 FYNNEI. The CDR3 totals 15 residues. Between the trimmed V and J ends, which lost 5 bases and 8 bases, there was a span of 16 bases. For the CDR3, the DNA is TGTGCCAGCAGTCCTCAGACAGGAATGGATTCACCCCTCCACTTT. Protein: CASSPQTGMDSPLHF.

The rearrangement links TRBV6-1 to TRBJ1-1, with TRBD1 as a possible D gene (5 bases). V was trimmed by 2 bases and J by 8 bases, leaving 21 bases between them. The V gene's germline CDR1 is MNHNS and CDR2 SASEGT. The CDR3 runs to 16 residues. The DNA for the CDR3 is TGTGCCAGCAGTGAATACAGCTTGGGGCATGCAAGAGAAGCTTTCTTT. Amino acids: CASSEYSLGHAREAFF.

The chain links TRBV11-3 to TRBJ2-2; D might be TRBD1 (6 bases). V lost 5 bases to trimming and J lost 5 bases, with 12 bases between them. The CDR3 is 14 amino acids. CDR1 SGHNT and CDR2 YENEEA come from the germline V gene. For the CDR3, the DNA is TGTGCCAGCAGCCGAGGGGGAATGACCGGGGAGCTGTTTTTT. Translation gives CASSRGGMTGELFF.

The chain couples TRBV20-1 to TRBJ1-4; the match to TRBD1 covers 9 bases. The germline CDR1 and CDR2 sequences are DFQATT and SNEGSKA (reference sequence). Unmatched junction bases numbered 22, after V lost 3 bases and J lost 5 bases. The CDR3 is 20 residues long. CDR3 in amino acids: CSASYGLSNVGTGSNEKLFF. The DNA for the CDR3 is TGCAGTGCTAGTTACGGACTCTCTAATGTGGGGACAGGGTCGAATGAAAAACTGTTTTTT.

This chain connects TRBV27 to TRBJ1-5; no firm D call. V was clipped by 5 bases and J by 5 bases, with 10 bases between them. Germline CDR1 reads MNHEY; CDR2 reads SMNVEV (reference sequence). The CDR3 sequence is 13 residues long. In nucleotides, the CDR3 is TGTGCCAGCAGTCCGCAACGGGATCAGCCCCAGCATTTT. The encoded protein is CASSPQRDQPQHF.

The chain recombines TRBV9 with TRBJ1-2, with 9 nucleotides matching TRBD1. The CDR3 is 17 amino acids. The V and J ends lost 6 bases and 4 bases, in that order; junction bases with no gene match: 16. Germline CDR1 is SGDLS and CDR2 is YYNGEE. CDR3 bases: TGTGCCAGCACCCCACAGGGGGCTTCGATGCTTGGCTATGGCTACACCTTC. Its translation is CASTPQGASMLGYGYTF.

V gene TRBV5-4 combines with J gene TRBJ2-1; TRBD2 matches 11 bases. The germline gives CDR1 SGHNT, CDR2 YYREEE (reference sequence). Losses at the gene ends were 4 bases for V and 4 bases for J; bases not matched to a gene: 10. CDR3 length: 17 residues. DNA for the CDR3: TGTGCCAGCAGCCGGGATAGCGGGGGGGCTGGGTACAATGAGCAGTTCTTC. This codes for CASSRDSGGAGYNEQFF.

The rearrangement links TRBV5-1 to TRBJ1-2; TRBD1 matches 10 bases. The CDR3 is 13 residues long. The V gene end was trimmed by 3 bases and the J gene end by 6 bases; junction bases not matched to a gene: 2. CDR1 is SGHRS and CDR2 is YFSETQ in the germline V gene. Here the CDR3 DNA reads TGCGCCAGCAGCTCGACAGGGGGCCATGGCTACACCTTC. It yields the protein CASSSTGGHGYTF.

This chain joins TRBV4-1 and TRBJ2-2; TRBD1 matches at 8 bases. Germline-derived CDR1 and CDR2 are MGHRA and YSYEKL. V gave up 1 base and J gave up 2 bases; unmatched junction bases: 3. The length of the CDR3 is 16 residues. CDR3 sequence (DNA): TGCGCCAGCAGCCAAGTCGGGACAGGCAACACCGGGGAGCTGTTTTTT. It encodes CASSQVGTGNTGELFF.

The gene calls are TRBV6-5 and TRBJ1-2; maybe TRBD1 (5 bases). Germline values: CDR1 MNHEY, CDR2 SVGAGI. The CDR3 contains 15 residues. V was trimmed by 0 bases and J by 1 base, leaving 9 bases between them. This CDR3 reads CASSYSGRVNYGYTF. CDR3 in DNA: TGTGCCAGCAGTTACTCGGGCAGGGTTAACTATGGCTACACCTTC.

The genes are TRBV19 and TRBJ2-7; perhaps TRBD1 as D (6 bases). The germline V and J ends were trimmed by 1 base and 2 bases, with 12 bases remaining between them. This CDR3 contains 15 residues. The V gene's germline CDR1 is LNHDA and CDR2 SQIVND (reference sequence). The CDR3 protein is CASSIVHGQTYEQYF. The CDR3 bases are TGTGCCAGTAGTATAGTGCACGGACAGACCTACGAGCAGTACTTC.

This clone has a handful of counts. The V call is TRBV5-1, the J call TRBJ1-2; D remains ambiguous. The CDR3 sequence is 13 residues long. Trimming pared 7 bases from V and 8 bases from J, leaving 18 bases between. In germline, CDR1 is SGHRS, CDR2 YFSETQ. The chain's CDR3 is CASGKGGPEGYTF. Here the CDR3 DNA reads TGCGCCAGCGGTAAGGGAGGGCCTGAAGGCTACACCTTC.

This clone appeared once. This chain connects TRBV5-1 to TRBJ2-1, with TRBD2 matching 15 bases. There are 17 residues in the CDR3. The germline V gene encodes CDR1 SGHRS and CDR2 YFSETQ. Trimming cost V 4 bases and J 5 bases; bases outside gene matches: 7. In DNA, the CDR3 is TGCGCCAGCAGCCCCGGGACTAGCGGGGGGCTGGACAATGAGCAGTTCTTC. Translated: CASSPGTSGGLDNEQFF.